This T cell receptor (beta chain) derives from a study of immune evolution from preneoplasia to lung adenocarcinoma. Study results and caveats: Later-stage lesions seemingly showed higher T cell density and diversity than normal lung. Top clone frequencies peaked in normal lung, apparently declining through invasive adenocarcinoma.

V dropped 5 bases and J dropped 6; count of bases not matched to a gene: 6. The germline V gene encodes CDR1 MDHEN and CDR2 SYDVKM. This CDR3 contains 14 residues. The data were produced by immunoSEQ multiplex PCR, yet TCRdb's version contains in-frame clones alone and is incomplete. There are roughly 9,900 clones in the sample; 82% occur only once, and roughly 3% lies in the top ten. To note about this clone: What it binds is unknown.

The sample taken for sequencing was FFPE minimally invasive lung adenocarcinoma tissue. The sequence derives from a person aged 70 to 85 with lung adenocarcinoma. V is TRBV28 and J is TRBJ1-5; 8 positions match TRBD1. The CDR3 DNA is TGTGCCAGCAGTCTCTCGGACAGGGTTCAGCCCCAGCATTTT. Protein product: CASSLSDRVQPQHF.